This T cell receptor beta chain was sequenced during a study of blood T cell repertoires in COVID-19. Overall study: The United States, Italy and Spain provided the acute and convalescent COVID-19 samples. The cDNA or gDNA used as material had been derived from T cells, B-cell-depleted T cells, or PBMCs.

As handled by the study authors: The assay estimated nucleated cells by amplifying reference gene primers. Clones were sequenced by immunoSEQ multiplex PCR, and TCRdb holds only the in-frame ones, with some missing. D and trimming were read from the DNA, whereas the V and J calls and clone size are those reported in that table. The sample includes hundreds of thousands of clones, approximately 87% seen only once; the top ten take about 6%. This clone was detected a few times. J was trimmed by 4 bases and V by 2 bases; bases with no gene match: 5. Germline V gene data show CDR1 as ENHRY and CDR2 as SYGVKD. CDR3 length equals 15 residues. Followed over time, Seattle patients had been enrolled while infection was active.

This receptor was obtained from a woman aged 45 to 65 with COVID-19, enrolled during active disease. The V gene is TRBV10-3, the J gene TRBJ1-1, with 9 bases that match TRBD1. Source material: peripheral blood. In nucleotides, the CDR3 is TGTGCCATCAGTGAGGACAGGGGGGAGACCACTGAAGCTTTCTTT. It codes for CAISEDRGETTEAFF.